This T cell receptor beta chain was retrieved from a study of shared clonotypes between healthy human individuals. The V end was cut by 4 bases, the J end by 4 bases, with 11 bases between. From germline, CDR1 is SGHNT and CDR2 YYREEE (reference sequence). There are 13 residues in the CDR3. Assay: immunoSEQ multiplex PCR; the TCRdb copy retains only in-frame clones and omits some. The table includes about 1 million clones, around 74% detected once. There were only Caucasian adults among the donors, and all lived in Nashville, Tennessee. The V call is TRBV5-4, the J call TRBJ2-5; D may be TRBD2 (6 bases). The sequenced sample was memory CD4+ T cells sorted from blood. Subset defined: CD45RA-negative fraction. The receptor was isolated from a man between 18 and 29 years old in good health. The DNA for the CDR3 is TGTGCCAGCAGCGTCGGTAGCGGAGAGACCCAGTACTTC. Protein: CASSVGSGETQYF.